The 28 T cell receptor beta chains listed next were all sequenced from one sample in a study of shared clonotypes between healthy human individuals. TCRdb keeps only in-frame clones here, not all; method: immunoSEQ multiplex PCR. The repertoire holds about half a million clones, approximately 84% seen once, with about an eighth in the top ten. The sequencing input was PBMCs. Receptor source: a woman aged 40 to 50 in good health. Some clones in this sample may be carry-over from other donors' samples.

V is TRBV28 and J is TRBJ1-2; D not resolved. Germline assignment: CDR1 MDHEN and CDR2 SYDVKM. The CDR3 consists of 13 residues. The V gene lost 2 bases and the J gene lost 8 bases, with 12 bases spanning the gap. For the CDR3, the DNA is TGTGCCAGCAGTTTAAGCCCGTTGTACGGCTACACCTTC. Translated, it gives CASSLSPLYGYTF.

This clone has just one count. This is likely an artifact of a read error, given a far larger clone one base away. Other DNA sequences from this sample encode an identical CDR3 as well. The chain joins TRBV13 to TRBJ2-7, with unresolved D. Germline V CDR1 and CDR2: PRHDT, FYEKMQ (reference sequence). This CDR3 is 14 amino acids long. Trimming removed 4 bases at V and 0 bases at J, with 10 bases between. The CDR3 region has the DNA TGTGCCAGCAGCTCGACGGCGTCCTCCTACGAGCAGTACTTC. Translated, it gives CASSSTASSYEQYF.

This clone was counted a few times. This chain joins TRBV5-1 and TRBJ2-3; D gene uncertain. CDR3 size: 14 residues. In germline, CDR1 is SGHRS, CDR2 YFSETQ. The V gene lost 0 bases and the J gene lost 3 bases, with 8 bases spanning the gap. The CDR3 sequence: CASSLDSNTDTQYF. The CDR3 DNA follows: TGCGCCAGCAGCTTGGACAGTAATACAGATACGCAGTATTTT.

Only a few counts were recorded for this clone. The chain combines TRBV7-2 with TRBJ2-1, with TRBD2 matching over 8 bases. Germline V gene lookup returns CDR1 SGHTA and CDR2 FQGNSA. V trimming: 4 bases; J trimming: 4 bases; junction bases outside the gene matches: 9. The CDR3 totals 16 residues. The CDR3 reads CASSWRGLGRYNEQFF. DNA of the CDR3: TGTGCCAGCAGCTGGCGGGGACTAGGTCGGTACAATGAGCAGTTCTTC.

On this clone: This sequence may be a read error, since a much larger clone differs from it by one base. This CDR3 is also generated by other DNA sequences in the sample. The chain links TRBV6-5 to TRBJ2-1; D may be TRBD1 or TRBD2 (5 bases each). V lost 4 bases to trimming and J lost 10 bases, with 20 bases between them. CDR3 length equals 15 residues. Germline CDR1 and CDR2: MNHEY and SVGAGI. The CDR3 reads CASSSGQVAIIEQFF. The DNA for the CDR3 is TGTGCCAGCAGTTCGGGGCAGGTTGCCATCATCGAGCAGTTCTTC.

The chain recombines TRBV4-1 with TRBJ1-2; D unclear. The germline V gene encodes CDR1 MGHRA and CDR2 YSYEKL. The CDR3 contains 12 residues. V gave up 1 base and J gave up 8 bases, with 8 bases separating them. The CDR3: CASSQGGHGYTF. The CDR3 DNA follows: TGCGCCAGCAGCCAAGGGGGTCACGGCTACACCTTC.

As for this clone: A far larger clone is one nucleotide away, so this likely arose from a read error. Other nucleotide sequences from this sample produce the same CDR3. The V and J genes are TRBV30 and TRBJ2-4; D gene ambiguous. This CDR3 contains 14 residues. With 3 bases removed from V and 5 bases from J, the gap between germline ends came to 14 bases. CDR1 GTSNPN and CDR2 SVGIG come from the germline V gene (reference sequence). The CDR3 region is CAWSSRGRENIQYF. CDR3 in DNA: TGTGCCTGGAGCTCACGCGGACGGGAAAACATTCAGTACTTC.

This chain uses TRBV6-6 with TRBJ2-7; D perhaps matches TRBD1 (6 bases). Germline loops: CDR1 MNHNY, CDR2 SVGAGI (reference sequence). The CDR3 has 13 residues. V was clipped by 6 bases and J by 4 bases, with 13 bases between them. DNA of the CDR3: TGTGCCAGCAGCCCACGCGGACAGTACGAGCAGTACTTC. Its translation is CASSPRGQYEQYF.

Here the CDR3 reads CASSLALGTGVYEQYF. CDR3 DNA sequence: TGTGCCAGCAGCTTGGCTTTAGGGACAGGGGTGTACGAGCAGTACTTC. The chain links TRBV5-6 to TRBJ2-7; 10 nucleotides agree with TRBD1. Trimming removed 0 bases from V and 4 bases from J; junction bases left unmatched: 7. Germline assignment: CDR1 SGHDT and CDR2 YYEEEE. The CDR3 loop spans 16 amino acids.

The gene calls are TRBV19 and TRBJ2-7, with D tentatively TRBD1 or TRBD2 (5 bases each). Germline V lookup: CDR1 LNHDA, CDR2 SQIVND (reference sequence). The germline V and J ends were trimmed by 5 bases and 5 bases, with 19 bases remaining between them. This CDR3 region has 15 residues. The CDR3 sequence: CASSPGDPAWDEQYF. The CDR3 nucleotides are TGTGCCAGTAGTCCTGGGGACCCCGCTTGGGACGAGCAGTACTTC.

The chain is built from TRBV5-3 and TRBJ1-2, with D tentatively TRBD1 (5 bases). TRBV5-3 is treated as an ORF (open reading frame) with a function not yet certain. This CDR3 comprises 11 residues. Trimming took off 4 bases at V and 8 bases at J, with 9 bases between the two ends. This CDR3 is CARSPGGGYTF. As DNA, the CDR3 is TGTGCCAGAAGCCCCGGGGGGGGCTACACCTTC.

The CDR3 bases are TGTGCCAGCAGCCCGACTAGCGGGAGCCTCGATGAGCAGTTCTTC. It encodes CASSPTSGSLDEQFF. The gene calls are TRBV7-7 and TRBJ2-1, with 12 nucleotides matching TRBD2. V gave up 5 bases and J gave up 8 bases; unmatched junction bases: 7. CDR1 is SSHAT and CDR2 is FNYEAQ in the germline V gene (reference sequence). CDR3 length equals 15 residues.

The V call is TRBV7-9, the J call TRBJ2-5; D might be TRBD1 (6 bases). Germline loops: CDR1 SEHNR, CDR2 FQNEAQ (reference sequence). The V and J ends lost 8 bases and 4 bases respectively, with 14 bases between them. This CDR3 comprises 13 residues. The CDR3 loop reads CASCGIGGETQYF. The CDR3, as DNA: TGTGCCAGCTGCGGAATAGGGGGAGAGACCCAGTACTTC.

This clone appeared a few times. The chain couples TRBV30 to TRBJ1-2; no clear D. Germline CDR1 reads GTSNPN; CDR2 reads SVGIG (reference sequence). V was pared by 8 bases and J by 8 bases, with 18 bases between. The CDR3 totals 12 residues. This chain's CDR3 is CAAPTPPGGYTF. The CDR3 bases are TGTGCCGCGCCAACACCGCCGGGGGGCTACACCTTC.

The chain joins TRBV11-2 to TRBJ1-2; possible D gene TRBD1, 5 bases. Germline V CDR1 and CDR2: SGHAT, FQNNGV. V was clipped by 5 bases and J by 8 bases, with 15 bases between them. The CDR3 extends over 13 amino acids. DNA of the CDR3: TGTGCCAGCAGCCAGGCGGGGCAAAGGGGCTACACCTTC. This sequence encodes CASSQAGQRGYTF.

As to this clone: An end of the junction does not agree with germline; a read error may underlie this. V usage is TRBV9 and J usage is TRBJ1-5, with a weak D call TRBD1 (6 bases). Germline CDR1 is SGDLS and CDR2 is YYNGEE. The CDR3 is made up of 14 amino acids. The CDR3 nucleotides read TGTGCCAGCAGCGTAGGGGACACCGATCAACCCCAGCATTTT. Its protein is CASSVGDTDQPQHF.

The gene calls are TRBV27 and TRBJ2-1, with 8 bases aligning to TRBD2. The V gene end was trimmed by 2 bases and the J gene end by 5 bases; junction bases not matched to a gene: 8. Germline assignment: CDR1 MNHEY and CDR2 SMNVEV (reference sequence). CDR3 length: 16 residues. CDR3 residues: CASSLSWREAHNEQFF. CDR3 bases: TGTGCCAGCAGTTTAAGTTGGCGGGAGGCTCACAATGAGCAGTTCTTC.

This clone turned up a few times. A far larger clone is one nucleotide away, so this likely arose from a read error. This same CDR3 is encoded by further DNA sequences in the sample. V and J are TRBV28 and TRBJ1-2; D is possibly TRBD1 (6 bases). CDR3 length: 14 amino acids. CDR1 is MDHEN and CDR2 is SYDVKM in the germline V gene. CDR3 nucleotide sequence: TGTGCCAGCAGTTTAGGGGGCGGCAACTATGGCTACACATTC. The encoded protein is CASSLGGGNYGYTF.

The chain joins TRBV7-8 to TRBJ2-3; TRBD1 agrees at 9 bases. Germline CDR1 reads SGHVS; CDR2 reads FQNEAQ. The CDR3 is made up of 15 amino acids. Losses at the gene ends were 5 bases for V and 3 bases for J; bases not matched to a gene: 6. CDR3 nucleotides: TGTGCCAGCAGCCCCGGGACAGGGAGAACAGATACGCAGTATTTT. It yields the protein CASSPGTGRTDTQYF.

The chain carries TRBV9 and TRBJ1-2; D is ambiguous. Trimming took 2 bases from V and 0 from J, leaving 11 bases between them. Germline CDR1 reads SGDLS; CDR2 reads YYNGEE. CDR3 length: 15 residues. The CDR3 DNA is TGTGCCAGCAGCGTCCGGGGAAGGGCTAACTATGGCTACACCTTC. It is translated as CASSVRGRANYGYTF.

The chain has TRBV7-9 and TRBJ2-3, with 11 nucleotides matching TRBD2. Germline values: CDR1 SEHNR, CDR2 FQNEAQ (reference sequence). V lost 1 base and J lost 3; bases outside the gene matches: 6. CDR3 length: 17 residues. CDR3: CASSLGLAGGPTDTQYF. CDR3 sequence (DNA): TGTGCCAGCAGCTTAGGGTTAGCGGGAGGGCCTACAGATACGCAGTATTTT.

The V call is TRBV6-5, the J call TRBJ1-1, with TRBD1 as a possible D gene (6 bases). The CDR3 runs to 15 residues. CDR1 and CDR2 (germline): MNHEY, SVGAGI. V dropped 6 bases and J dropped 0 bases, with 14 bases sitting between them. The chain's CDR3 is CASSTGTWMNTEAFF. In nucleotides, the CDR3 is TGTGCCAGCAGCACCGGGACATGGATGAACACTGAAGCTTTCTTT.

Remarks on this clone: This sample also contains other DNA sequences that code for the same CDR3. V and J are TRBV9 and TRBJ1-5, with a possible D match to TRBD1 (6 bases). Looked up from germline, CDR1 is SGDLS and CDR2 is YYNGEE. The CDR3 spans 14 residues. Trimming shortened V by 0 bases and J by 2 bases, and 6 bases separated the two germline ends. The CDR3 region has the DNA TGTGCCAGCAGCGTAGGGACAGGCAATCAGCCCCAGCATTTT. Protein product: CASSVGTGNQPQHF. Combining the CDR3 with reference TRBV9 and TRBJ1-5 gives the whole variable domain DSGVTQTPKHLITATGQRVTLRCSPRSGDLSVYWYQQSLDQGLQFLIQYYNGEERAKGNILERFSAQQFPDLHSELNLSSLELGDSALYFCASSVGTGNQPQHFGDGTRLSIL.

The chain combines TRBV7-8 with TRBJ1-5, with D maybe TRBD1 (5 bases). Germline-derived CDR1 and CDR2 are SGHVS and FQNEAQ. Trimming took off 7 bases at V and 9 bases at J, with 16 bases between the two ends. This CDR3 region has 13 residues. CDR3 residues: CASTLSGTAPQHF. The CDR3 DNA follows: TGTGCCAGCACCCTGTCGGGGACGGCGCCCCAGCATTTT.

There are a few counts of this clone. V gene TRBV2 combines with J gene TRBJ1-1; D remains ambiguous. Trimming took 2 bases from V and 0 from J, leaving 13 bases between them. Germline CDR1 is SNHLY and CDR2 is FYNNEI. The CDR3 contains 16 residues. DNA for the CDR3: TGTGCCAGCAGTGAACCCTTTGGGAGGTTGAACACTGAAGCTTTCTTT. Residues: CASSEPFGRLNTEAFF.

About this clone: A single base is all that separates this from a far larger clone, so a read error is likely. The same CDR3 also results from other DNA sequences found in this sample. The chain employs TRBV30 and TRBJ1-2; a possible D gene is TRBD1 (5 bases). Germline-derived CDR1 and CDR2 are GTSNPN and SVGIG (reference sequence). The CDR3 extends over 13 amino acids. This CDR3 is CAWSTGARNGYTF. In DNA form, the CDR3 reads TGTGCCTGGTCCACCGGGGCGCGGAATGGCTACACATTC.

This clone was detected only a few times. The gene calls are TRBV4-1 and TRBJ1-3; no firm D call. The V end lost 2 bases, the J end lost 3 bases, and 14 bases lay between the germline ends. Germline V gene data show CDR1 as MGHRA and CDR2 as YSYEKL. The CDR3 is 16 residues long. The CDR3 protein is CASSQSGRTIGNTIYF. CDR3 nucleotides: TGCGCCAGCAGCCAAAGCGGACGGACGATTGGAAACACCATATATTTT.

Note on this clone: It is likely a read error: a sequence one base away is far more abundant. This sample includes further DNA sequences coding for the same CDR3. The CDR3 loop reads CASSQGYSREHYNEQFF. For the CDR3, the DNA is TGCGCCAGCAGCCAAGGCTATTCCCGCGAACACTACAACGAGCAGTTCTTC. The chain carries TRBV4-3 and TRBJ2-1, with no clear D. The CDR3 loop spans 17 amino acids. Germline V lookup: CDR1 LGHNA, CDR2 YSLEER.